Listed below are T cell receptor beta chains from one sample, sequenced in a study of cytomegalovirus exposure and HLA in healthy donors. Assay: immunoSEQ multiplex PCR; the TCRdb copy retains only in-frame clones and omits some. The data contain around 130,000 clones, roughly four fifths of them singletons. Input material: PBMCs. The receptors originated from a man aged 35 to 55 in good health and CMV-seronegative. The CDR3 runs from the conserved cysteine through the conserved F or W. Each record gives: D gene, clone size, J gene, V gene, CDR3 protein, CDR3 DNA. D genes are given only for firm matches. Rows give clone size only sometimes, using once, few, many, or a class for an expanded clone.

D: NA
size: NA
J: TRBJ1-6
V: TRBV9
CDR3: CASSVVADHNSPLHF
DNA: TGTGCCAGCAGCGTAGTAGCCGATCATAATTCACCCCTCCACTTT

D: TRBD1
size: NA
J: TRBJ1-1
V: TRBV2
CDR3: CASSDRLNTEAFF
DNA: TGTGCCAGCTCGGACAGGTTGAACACTGAAGCTTTCTTT

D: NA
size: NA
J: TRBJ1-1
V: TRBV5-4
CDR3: CASSFEMNTEAFF
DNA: TGTGCCAGCAGCTTTGAGATGAACACTGAAGCTTTCTTT

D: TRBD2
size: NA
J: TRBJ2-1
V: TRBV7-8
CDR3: CASSLEGTSGSLVTYNEQFF
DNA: TGTGCCAGCAGCTTAGAGGGGACTAGCGGGAGCCTCGTTACATACAATGAGCAGTTCTTC

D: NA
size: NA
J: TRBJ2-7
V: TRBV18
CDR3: CASSPGELYEQYF
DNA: TGTGCCAGCTCACCCGGAGAACTCTACGAGCAGTACTTC

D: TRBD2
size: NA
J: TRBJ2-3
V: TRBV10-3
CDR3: CAISDTSGTDTQYF
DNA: TGTGCCATCAGTGACACTAGCGGCACAGATACGCAGTATTTT

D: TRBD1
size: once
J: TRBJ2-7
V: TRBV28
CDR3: CASIPVTGFSYEQYF
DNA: TGTGCCAGCATCCCCGTGACAGGGTTCTCCTACGAGCAGTACTTC

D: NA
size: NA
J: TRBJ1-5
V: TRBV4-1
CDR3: CASSQGPLGAGKHF
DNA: TGCGCCAGCAGCCAAGGCCCCTTGGGGGCCGGTAAGCATTTT

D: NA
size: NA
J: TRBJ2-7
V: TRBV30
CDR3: CAWTTTEAYEQYF
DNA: TGTGCCTGGACAACGACAGAGGCCTACGAGCAGTACTTC

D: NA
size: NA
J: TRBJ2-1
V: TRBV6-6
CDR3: CASSKPPPSSYNEQFF
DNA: TGTGCCAGCAGTAAGCCACCCCCGAGCTCCTACAATGAGCAGTTCTTC

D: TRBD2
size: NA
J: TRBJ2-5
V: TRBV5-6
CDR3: CASSQGLAGLQETQYF
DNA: TGTGCCAGCAGCCAGGGACTAGCGGGACTACAAGAGACCCAGTACTTC

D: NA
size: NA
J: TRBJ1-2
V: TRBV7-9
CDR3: CSSSSSPGGGYGYTF
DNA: TGTTCCAGCAGCTCTTCCCCCGGTGGCGGCTATGGCTACACCTTC

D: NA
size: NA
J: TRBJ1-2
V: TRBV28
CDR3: CASNGPTVPEFYGYTF
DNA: TGTGCCAGCAATGGGCCGACGGTGCCCGAATTCTATGGCTACACCTTC

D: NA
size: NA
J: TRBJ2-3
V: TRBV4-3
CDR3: CASSQDRQGTTDTQYF
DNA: TGCGCCAGCAGCCAAGATCGGCAGGGGACCACAGATACGCAGTATTTT

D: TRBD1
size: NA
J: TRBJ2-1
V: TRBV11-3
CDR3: CASSSSETGGGQFF
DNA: TGTGCCAGCAGCTCGTCCGAGACAGGGGGCGGGCAGTTCTTC

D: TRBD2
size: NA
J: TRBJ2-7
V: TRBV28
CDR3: CASSRGGTYEQYF
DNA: TGTGCCAGCAGCCGCGGGGGAACCTACGAGCAGTACTTC

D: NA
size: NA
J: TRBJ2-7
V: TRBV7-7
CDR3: CASSPGGGLDEQYF
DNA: TGTGCCAGCAGCCCGGGCGGGGGCTTGGACGAGCAGTACTTC

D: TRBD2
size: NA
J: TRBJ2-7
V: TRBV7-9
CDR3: CASSTGLAGYDLGEQYF
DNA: TGTGCCAGCAGCACTGGACTAGCGGGTTACGACCTAGGCGAGCAGTACTTC

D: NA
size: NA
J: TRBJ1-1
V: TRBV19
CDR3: CASSIPLGARAFF
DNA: TGTGCCAGTAGTATTCCGTTGGGGGCCCGAGCTTTCTTT

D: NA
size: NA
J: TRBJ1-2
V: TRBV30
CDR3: CASPGLGPGGYTF
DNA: TGTGCCTCCCCAGGTTTGGGGCCCGGGGGCTACACCTTC

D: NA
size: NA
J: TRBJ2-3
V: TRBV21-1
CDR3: CASSKVFKRPRRGTDTQYF
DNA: TGTGCCAGCAGCAAAGTATTCAAGCGGCCGAGGAGGGGCACAGATACGCAGTATTTT

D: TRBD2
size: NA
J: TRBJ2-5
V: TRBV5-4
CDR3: CASSSGGLAGGLETQYF
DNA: TGTGCCAGCAGCTCAGGAGGTCTAGCGGGAGGTTTAGAGACCCAGTACTTC

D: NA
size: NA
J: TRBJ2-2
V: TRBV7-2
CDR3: CASSSLSLLGPGELFF
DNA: TGTGCCAGCAGCTCACTCTCCCTCCTTGGGCCAGGGGAGCTGTTTTTT

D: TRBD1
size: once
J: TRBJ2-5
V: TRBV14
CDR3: CASSQIQGQETQYF
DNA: TGTGCCAGCAGCCAAATACAGGGGCAAGAGACCCAGTACTTC

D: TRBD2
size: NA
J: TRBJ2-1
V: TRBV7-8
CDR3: CASSLLAGGPNEQFF
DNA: TGTGCCAGCAGCCTACTAGCGGGGGGGCCAAATGAGCAGTTCTTC

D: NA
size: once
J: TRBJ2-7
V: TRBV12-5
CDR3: CASGAEGTRKVEQYF
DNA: TGTGCTAGTGGTGCAGAGGGGACACGGAAGGTCGAGCAGTACTTC

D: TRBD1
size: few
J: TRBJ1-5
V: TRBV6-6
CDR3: CASSGQGVNNQPQHF
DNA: TGTGCCAGCAGCGGACAGGGGGTTAACAATCAGCCCCAGCATTTT

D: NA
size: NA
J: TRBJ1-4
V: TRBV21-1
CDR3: CASIQDPGQGRGVSGPEKLFF
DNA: TGTGCCAGCATCCAGGATCCGGGACAGGGTAGGGGGGTGAGTGGTCCCGAAAAACTGTTTTTT

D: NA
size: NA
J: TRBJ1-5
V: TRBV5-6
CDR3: CASSLAVSNQPQHF
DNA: TGTGCCAGCAGCTTGGCGGTTAGCAATCAGCCCCAGCATTTT

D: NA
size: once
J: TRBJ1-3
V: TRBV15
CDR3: CATSRDIGRDTGNTIYF
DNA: TGTGCCACCAGCAGAGATATAGGCAGGGACACTGGAAACACCATATATTTT

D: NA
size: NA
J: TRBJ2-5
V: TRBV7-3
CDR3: CASSLNPGQETQYF
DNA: TGTGCCAGCAGCTTAAATCCAGGGCAAGAGACCCAGTACTTC

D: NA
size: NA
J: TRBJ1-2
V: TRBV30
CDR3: CAWSVGWDTSNYGYTF
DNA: TGTGCCTGGAGTGTTGGATGGGACACCTCTAACTATGGCTACACCTTC

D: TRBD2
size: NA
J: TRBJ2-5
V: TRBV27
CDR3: CASSITGTSGEETQYF
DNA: TGTGCCAGCAGTATAACCGGGACTAGCGGGGAAGAGACCCAGTACTTC

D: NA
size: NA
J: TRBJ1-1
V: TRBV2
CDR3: CASSEARHRLNTEAFF
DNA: TGTGCCAGCAGTGAAGCGCGGCACAGGCTGAACACTGAAGCTTTCTTT

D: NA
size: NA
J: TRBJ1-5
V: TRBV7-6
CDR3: CASSKDSGPQHF
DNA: TGTGCCAGCAGCAAGGACAGCGGGCCCCAGCATTTT

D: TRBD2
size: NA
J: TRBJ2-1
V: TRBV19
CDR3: CATSLGRVSGRAGSYNEQFF
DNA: TGTGCCACCTCGTTAGGGCGTGTTAGCGGGAGGGCAGGTTCTTACAATGAGCAGTTCTTC

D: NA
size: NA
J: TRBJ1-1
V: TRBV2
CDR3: CASSGGGTEAFF
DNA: TGTGCCAGCAGTGGGGGGGGCACTGAAGCTTTCTTT

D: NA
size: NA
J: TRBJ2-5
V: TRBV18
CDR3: CASSRWTLNQETQYF
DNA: TGTGCCAGCTCACGATGGACACTGAACCAAGAGACCCAGTACTTC

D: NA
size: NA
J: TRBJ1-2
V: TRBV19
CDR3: CASSILTVAGYTF
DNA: TGTGCCAGTAGTATTCTCACGGTCGCTGGCTACACCTTC

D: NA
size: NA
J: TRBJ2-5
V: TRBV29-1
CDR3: CSATAHQETQYF
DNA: TGCAGCGCGACAGCACACCAAGAGACCCAGTACTTC

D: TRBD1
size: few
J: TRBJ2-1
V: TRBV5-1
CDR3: CASSFMRGQGGNEQFF
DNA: TGCGCCAGCAGCTTCATGAGGGGGCAAGGGGGAAATGAGCAGTTCTTC

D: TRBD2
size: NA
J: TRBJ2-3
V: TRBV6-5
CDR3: CASSVRGADTQYF
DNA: TGTGCCAGCAGCGTACGGGGGGCAGATACGCAGTATTTT

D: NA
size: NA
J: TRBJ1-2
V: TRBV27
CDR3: CASSFVRNYGYTF
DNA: TGTGCCAGCAGTTTTGTCAGAAACTATGGCTACACCTTC

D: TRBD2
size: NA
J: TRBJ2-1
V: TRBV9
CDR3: CASSVASGGYNEQFF
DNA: TGTGCCAGCAGCGTAGCTAGCGGTGGTTACAATGAGCAGTTCTTC

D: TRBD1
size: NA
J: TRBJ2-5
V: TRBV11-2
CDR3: CASSLGQKETQYF
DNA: TGTGCCAGCAGCTTGGGACAGAAAGAGACCCAGTACTTC

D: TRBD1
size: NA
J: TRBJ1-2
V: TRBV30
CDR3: CAWRTGNNYGYTF
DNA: TGTGCCTGGCGGACAGGGAACAACTATGGCTACACCTTC

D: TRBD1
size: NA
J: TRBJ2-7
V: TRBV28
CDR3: CASGGTGIYEQYF
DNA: TGTGCCAGCGGCGGGACAGGGATCTACGAGCAGTACTTC

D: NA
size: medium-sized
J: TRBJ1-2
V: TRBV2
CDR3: CASSEGAYGYTF
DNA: TGTGCCAGCAGCGAAGGAGCTTATGGCTACACCTTC

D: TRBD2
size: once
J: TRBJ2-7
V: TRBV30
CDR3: CAWRLAGDRYEQYF
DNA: TGTGCCTGGAGGCTAGCGGGGGATAGGTACGAGCAGTACTTC

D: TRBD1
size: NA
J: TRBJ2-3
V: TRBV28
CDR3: CASSGTGTTDTQYF
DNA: TGTGCCAGCAGTGGGACAGGGACCACAGATACGCAGTATTTT

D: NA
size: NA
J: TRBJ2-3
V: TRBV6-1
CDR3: CASSAGRGMESTQYF
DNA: TGTGCCAGCAGTGCGGGTCGCGGGATGGAAAGTACGCAGTATTTT

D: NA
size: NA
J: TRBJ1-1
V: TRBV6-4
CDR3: CASSYRVNTEAFF
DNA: TGTGCCAGCAGTTACAGGGTGAACACTGAAGCTTTCTTT

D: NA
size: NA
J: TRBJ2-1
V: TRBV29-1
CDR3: CSGGGSRGASSYNEQFF
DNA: TGCAGCGGCGGAGGAAGCAGGGGTGCAAGCTCCTACAATGAGCAGTTCTTC

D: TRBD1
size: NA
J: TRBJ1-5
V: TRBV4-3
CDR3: CASSQRTGNQPQHF
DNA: TGCGCCAGCAGCCAAAGGACAGGTAATCAGCCCCAGCATTTT

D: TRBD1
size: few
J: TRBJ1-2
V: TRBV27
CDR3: CASSGLTGAGTGDGYTF
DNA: TGTGCCAGCAGTGGCCTTACAGGGGCTGGGACAGGAGATGGCTACACCTTC

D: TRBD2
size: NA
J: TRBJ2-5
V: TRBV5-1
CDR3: CASNPTSGGAGAETQYF
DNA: TGCGCCAGCAACCCGACTAGCGGGGGGGCCGGGGCGGAGACCCAGTACTTC